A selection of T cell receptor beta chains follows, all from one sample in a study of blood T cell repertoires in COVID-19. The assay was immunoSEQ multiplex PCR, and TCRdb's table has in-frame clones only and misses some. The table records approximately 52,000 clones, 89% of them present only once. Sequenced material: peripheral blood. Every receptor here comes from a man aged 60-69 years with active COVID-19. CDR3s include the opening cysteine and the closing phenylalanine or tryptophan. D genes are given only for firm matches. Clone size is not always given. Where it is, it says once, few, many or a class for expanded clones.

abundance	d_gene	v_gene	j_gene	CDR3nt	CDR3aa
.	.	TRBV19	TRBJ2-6	TGTGCCAGTAGGGCCCTTGGGGCCAACGTCCTGACTTTC	CASRALGANVLTF
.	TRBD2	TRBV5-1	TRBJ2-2	TGCGCCAGCAGCTTGTCACTAGCGGGACCCGGGGAGCTGTTTTTT	CASSLSLAGPGELFF
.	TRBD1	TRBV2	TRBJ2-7	TGTGCCAGCAGTGGACAGGGCAGCTCCTACGAGCAGTACTTC	CASSGQGSSYEQYF
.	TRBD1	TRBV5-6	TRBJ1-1	TGTGCCAGCAGCTTGGCCGGACAGGGCGTAACTTTCTTT	CASSLAGQGVTFF
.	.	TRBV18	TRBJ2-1	TGTGCCAGCTCACCGAACGGGGGCTCCTACAATGAGCAGTTCTTC	CASSPNGGSYNEQFF
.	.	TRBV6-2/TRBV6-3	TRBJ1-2	TGTGCCAGCAGTTACTCGCGAATTGGCTACACCTTC	CASSYSRIGYTF
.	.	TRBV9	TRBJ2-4	TGTGCCAGCAGCGTACCTCCCGAGAGATCCAAAAACATTCAGTACTTC	CASSVPPERSKNIQYF
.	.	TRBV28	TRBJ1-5	TGTGCCAGCGGCGACAGCGGCAATCAGCCCCAGCATTTT	CASGDSGNQPQHF
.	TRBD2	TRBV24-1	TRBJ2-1	TGTGCCACCAGTGACTCACCCGGGGGGATAGCGAGGGGATCCTACAATGAGCAGTTCTTC	CATSDSPGGIARGSYNEQFF
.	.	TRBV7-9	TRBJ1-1	TGTGCCAGCAGCTTAGCGACAGACACTGAAGCTTTCTTT	CASSLATDTEAFF
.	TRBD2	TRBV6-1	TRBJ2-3	TGTGCCAGCAGTGTCTTAGCGGGAGTATTTTGGGGAGATACGCAGTATTTT	CASSVLAGVFWGDTQYF
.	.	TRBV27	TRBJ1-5	TGTGCCAGCAAGTCGGGGAGGAGCAATCAGCCCCAGCATTTT	CASKSGRSNQPQHF
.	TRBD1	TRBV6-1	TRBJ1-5	TGTGCCAGCAGTGAGGCAGGGGGCACATATAGCAATCAGCCCCAGCATTTT	CASSEAGGTYSNQPQHF
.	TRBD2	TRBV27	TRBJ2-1	TGTGCCAGCAGTTTATACCCTGGCGGGAGGGCCGAAAATGAGCAGTTCTTC	CASSLYPGGRAENEQFF
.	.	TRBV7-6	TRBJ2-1	TGTGCCAGCAGCTTAGGCAGCTCCTACAATGAGCAGTTCTTC	CASSLGSSYNEQFF
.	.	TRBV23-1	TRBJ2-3	TGCGCCAGCAGCGCGTGTACGCAGTATTTT	CASSACTQYF
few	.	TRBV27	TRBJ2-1	TGTGCCAGCAGTTCGACAGGATGGGATGAGCAGTTCTTC	CASSSTGWDEQFF
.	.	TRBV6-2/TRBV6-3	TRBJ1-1	TGTGCCAGCAGTTACTCGGAGATTCTGATGGCAGCTTTCTTT	CASSYSEILMAAFF
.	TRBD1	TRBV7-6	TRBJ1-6	TGTGCCAGCAGCCGACCCCCCTTCGACAGGGTAGGTTCACCCCTCCACTTT	CASSRPPFDRVGSPLHF
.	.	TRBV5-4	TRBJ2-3	TGTGCCAGCAGCTTACCTAGCTCAAATACGCAGTATTTT	CASSLPSSNTQYF
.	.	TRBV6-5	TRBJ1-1	TGTGCCAGCAGTTACTCGACCCAGGGGTTGAACACTGAAGCTTTCTTT	CASSYSTQGLNTEAFF
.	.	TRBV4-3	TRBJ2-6	TGCGCCAGCAGCCAAGTTTTTCGAGGGTCCGGGGCCAACGTCCTGACTTTC	CASSQVFRGSGANVLTF
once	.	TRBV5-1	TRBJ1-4	TGCGCCAGCAGCTTGGCCGGGACATCAGGAGAAAAACTGTTTTTT	CASSLAGTSGEKLFF
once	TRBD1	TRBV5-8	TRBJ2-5	TGTGCCAGCAGTCAAGGCTCATCGGGACAGGGAAGGGGAGAGACCCAGTACTTC	CASSQGSSGQGRGETQYF
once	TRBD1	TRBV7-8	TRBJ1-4	TGTGCCAGCACCCCGGGACAGGGGGTGGGGAGTGAAAAACTGTTTTTT	CASTPGQGVGSEKLFF
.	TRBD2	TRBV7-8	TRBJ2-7	TGTGCCAGCAGCTTAGCGGTTAGCGGGGGCCCCCGATGGTACGAGCAGTACTTC	CASSLAVSGGPRWYEQYF
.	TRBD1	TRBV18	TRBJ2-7	TGTGCCAGCTCAGGACTTGGCCGGGACAGGTCACTCCCCGAGCAGTACTTC	CASSGLGRDRSLPEQYF
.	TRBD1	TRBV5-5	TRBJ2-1	TGTGCCAGCAGCTACAGGGGTAGCGTCGAGCAGTTCTTC	CASSYRGSVEQFF
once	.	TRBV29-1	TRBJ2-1	TGCAGCGTTGAAACGGGTGAGCAGTTCTTC	CSVETGEQFF
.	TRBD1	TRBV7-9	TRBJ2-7	TGTGCCAGCAGCACACCCGGGACAGGGGCCGAGCAGTACTTC	CASSTPGTGAEQYF
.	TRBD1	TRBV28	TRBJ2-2	TGTGCCAGCAGTACCCTAGGACAGGGGAACACCGGGGAGCTGTTTTTT	CASSTLGQGNTGELFF
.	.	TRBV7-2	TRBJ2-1	TGTGCCAGCAGCTTAGACGGGTTGTACAATGAGCAGTTCTTC	CASSLDGLYNEQFF
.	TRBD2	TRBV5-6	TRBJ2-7	TGTGCCAGCAGCTTGGGGCCCACGGGACTAGCGGGAGTAGGGCAGTACTTC	CASSLGPTGLAGVGQYF
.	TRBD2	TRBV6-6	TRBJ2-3	TGTGCCAGCAGTCCTAGCGGGAGGGTTGATACGCAGTATTTT	CASSPSGRVDTQYF
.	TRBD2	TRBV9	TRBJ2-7	TGTGCCGCCTACCACAGCGGGATCACCTACGAGCAGTACTTC	CAAYHSGITYEQYF
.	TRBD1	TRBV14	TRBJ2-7	TGTGCCAGCAGCCAAGACAGGGGGCCAAACTACGAGCAGTACTTC	CASSQDRGPNYEQYF
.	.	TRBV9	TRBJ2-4	TGTGCCAGCAGCGTAGAGCCAGGGGAAGTAAACATTCAGTACTTC	CASSVEPGEVNIQYF
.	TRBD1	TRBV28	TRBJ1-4	TGTGCCAGCAGTCTCCAGGGGGGTCGATTGGAAAAACTGTTTTTT	CASSLQGGRLEKLFF
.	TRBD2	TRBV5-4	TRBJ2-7	TGTGCCAGCAGCTCCCAGCGGGGTCCGCCCTACGAGCAGTACTTC	CASSSQRGPPYEQYF
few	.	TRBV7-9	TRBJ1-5	TGTGCCAGCAGCGAAGGGGGGGGCATACAGCCCCAGCATTTT	CASSEGGGIQPQHF
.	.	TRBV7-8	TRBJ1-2	TGTGCCAGCAGCTTACGTATCTCTAACTATGGCTACACCTTC	CASSLRISNYGYTF
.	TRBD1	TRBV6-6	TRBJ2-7	TGTGCCAGCAGTTTGGACAGGGGGCCCCTCGAGCAGTACTTC	CASSLDRGPLEQYF
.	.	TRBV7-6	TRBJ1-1	TGTGCCAGCAGCCCCACCTTCAGGGAACCTGAAGCTTTCTTT	CASSPTFREPEAFF
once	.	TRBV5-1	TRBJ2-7	TGCGCCAGCAGCCCTGGGGAGTCCGAGCAGTACTTC	CASSPGESEQYF
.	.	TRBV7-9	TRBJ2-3	TGTGCCAGCAGCCCAGCTCGGGATTCGCAGTATTTT	CASSPARDSQYF
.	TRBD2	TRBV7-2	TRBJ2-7	TGTGCCAGCAGCCAGGGACTAGGCGAGCAGTACTTC	CASSQGLGEQYF
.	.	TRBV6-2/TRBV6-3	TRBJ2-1	TGTGCCAGCAGTCACCAAAGGACAGCGACGGCTGAGCAGTTCTTC	CASSHQRTATAEQFF
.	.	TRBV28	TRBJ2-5	TGTGCCAGCAGTCCACGGGGGGCAGGCGAGACCCAGTACTTC	CASSPRGAGETQYF
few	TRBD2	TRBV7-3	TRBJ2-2	TGTGCCAGCAGCTCGGGACTAGCGGGAGGGCCCGGGCTGGGGAACACCGGGGAGCTGTTTTTT	CASSSGLAGGPGLGNTGELFF
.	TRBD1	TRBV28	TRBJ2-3	TGTGCCAGCAGTAGCCTGACAGGGAAGTCGGCAGATACGCAGTATTTT	CASSSLTGKSADTQYF
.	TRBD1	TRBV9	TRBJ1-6	TGTGCCAGCAGCGTAGAGGGACAGGGAGGATCACCCCTCCACTTT	CASSVEGQGGSPLHF
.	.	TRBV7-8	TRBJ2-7	TGTGCCAGCAGCCTCCATTTGGAAGGGGCCTACGAGCAGTACTTC	CASSLHLEGAYEQYF
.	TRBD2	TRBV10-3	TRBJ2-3	TGTGCCATCAGTGAGTCATTCGCGGGGGGGAGCACAGATACGCAGTATTTT	CAISESFAGGSTDTQYF
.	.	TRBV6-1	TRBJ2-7	TGTGCCAGCAGTGAACGCCAGCGGCCCTACGAGCAGTACTTC	CASSERQRPYEQYF
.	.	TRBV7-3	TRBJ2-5	TGTGCCAGCAGCCCTGATAGCGGACCCCAAGAGACCCAGTACTTC	CASSPDSGPQETQYF
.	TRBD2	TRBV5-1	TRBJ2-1	TGCGCCAGCAGTTCTAGCGGGAGGTCTAGTTACAATGAGCAGTTCTTC	CASSSSGRSSYNEQFF
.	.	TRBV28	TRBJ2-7	TGTGCCAGCAGGGAGTACTCCTACGAGCAGTACTTC	CASREYSYEQYF